These T cell receptor beta chains were read from a single sample in a study of blood T cells in healthy people across ages. TCRdb redid the calling of the 5' RACE reads with MiXCR, one entry per CDR3 protein. The sample consists of about 1.6 million distinct CDR3 sequences, about 31% of them appearing once. Sequencing was performed on blood. The receptors were gathered from a woman aged 25 to 45 in good health. The CDR3 runs from the conserved cysteine through the conserved F or W. Each record gives: J gene, V gene, D gene, clone size, CDR3 protein, CDR3 DNA. A D gene is named only where the DNA matches it firmly. Clone size is stated in some rows and not others, as once, few, many or a class when expanded.

TRBJ2-7	TRBV12-5	TRBD1	few	CASGTGTEISYEQYF	TGTGCTAGTGGCACCGGGACAGAAATTTCCTACGAGCAGTACTTC
TRBJ2-7	TRBV4-1	.	.	CASSQGPELRVYEQYF	TGCGCCAGCAGCCAAGGACCGGAGCTGCGGGTCTACGAGCAGTACTTC
TRBJ2-2	TRBV20-1	TRBD1	few	CSARGQRGTGELFF	TGCAGTGCTAGGGGACAGAGAGGTACCGGGGAGCTGTTTTTT
TRBJ2-7	TRBV20-1	TRBD2	few	CSVAGGWEQYF	TGCAGTGTAGCGGGAGGATGGGAGCAGTACTTC
TRBJ2-1	TRBV2	.	.	CASRPRVGGANEQFF	TGTGCCAGCAGGCCCAGAGTTGGGGGAGCCAATGAGCAGTTCTTC
TRBJ2-7	TRBV5-1	.	many	CASSPLTDLTYEQYF	TGCGCCAGCAGCCCCCTGACGGATCTTACCTACGAGCAGTACTTC
TRBJ2-1	TRBV24-1	TRBD1	few	CATTSSGGNEQFF	TGTGCCACCACTTCTTCAGGGGGCAATGAGCAGTTCTTC
TRBJ1-2	TRBV9	.	few	CASSVAQGRDYGYTF	TGTGCCAGCAGCGTCGCTCAGGGACGGGACTATGGCTACACCTTC
TRBJ1-1	TRBV2	.	.	CASQGPQGFEAFF	TGTGCCAGCCAAGGCCCCCAGGGGTTTGAAGCTTTCTTT
TRBJ2-1	TRBV20-1	.	.	CSARVGSGAYNEQFF	TGCAGTGCTAGAGTCGGTAGCGGAGCCTACAATGAGCAGTTCTTC
TRBJ2-2	TRBV10-3	.	.	CAIRGESGTGELFF	TGTGCCATCAGGGGGGAGAGCGGCACCGGGGAGCTGTTTTTT
TRBJ2-1	TRBV3-1	.	few	CASSPYRAPTYNEQFF	TGTGCCAGCAGCCCCTACAGGGCCCCAACCTACAATGAGCAGTTCTTC
TRBJ2-5	TRBV10-2	.	many	CASSSMGTQYF	TGCGCCAGCAGCTCAATGGGGACCCAGTACTTC
TRBJ2-5	TRBV7-2	TRBD2	few	CASSQGRGGPETQYF	TGTGCCAGCAGCCAGGGGCGGGGGGGCCCGGAGACCCAGTACTTC
TRBJ1-2	TRBV5-1	.	.	CASSLPGVYGYTF	TGCGCCAGCAGCTTGCCCGGGGTCTATGGCTACACCTTC
TRBJ2-1	TRBV4-2	.	.	CASSQERHSYNEQFF	TGTGCCAGCAGCCAAGAAAGGCACAGCTACAATGAGCAGTTCTTC
TRBJ2-7	TRBV20-1	.	.	CSAREIPLYQAKTVYEQYF	TGCAGTGCTAGAGAGATCCCCTTGTATCAGGCCAAGACAGTCTACGAGCAGTACTTC
TRBJ2-7	TRBV7-9	TRBD1	few	CASSLGGQGLDEQYF	TGTGCCAGCAGCTTAGGCGGACAGGGGCTTGACGAGCAGTACTTC
TRBJ2-1	TRBV4-1	TRBD2	.	CASSQDRGREKGNQQFF	TGCGCCAGCAGCCAAGATCGAGGGCGGGAGAAAGGAAATCAGCAGTTCTTC
TRBJ2-1	TRBV20-1	TRBD2	many	CSARVAGAGLGEQFF	TGCAGTGCTAGGGTTGCGGGAGCCGGTTTAGGTGAGCAGTTCTTC
TRBJ2-1	TRBV11-2	TRBD2	.	CASSSIGGTTEQFF	TGTGCCAGCAGCTCGATCGGGGGGACCACTGAGCAGTTCTTC
TRBJ2-5	TRBV29-1	.	many	CSVSRQGETQYF	TGCAGCGTTAGTCGGCAGGGGGAGACCCAGTACTTC
TRBJ2-5	TRBV11-2	TRBD2	.	CASSLEVAGVEETQYF	TGTGCCAGCAGCTTAGAGGTAGCGGGAGTAGAAGAGACCCAGTACTTC
TRBJ2-7	TRBV27	TRBD2	.	CASSLGTPGGEQYF	TGTGCCAGCAGTTTAGGGACCCCGGGGGGCGAGCAGTACTTC
TRBJ1-2	TRBV10-3	.	many	CAISTGRIYGYTF	TGTGCCATCAGCACAGGACGGATCTATGGCTACACCTTC
TRBJ2-7	TRBV20-1	.	few	CSATDRRVIYEQYF	TGCAGTGCCACGGACAGGAGGGTAATCTACGAGCAGTACTTC
TRBJ2-7	TRBV14	.	once	CASSPQSGEGPSYEQYF	TGTGCCAGCAGCCCGCAGTCAGGGGAGGGGCCCTCCTACGAGCAGTACTTC